This TCR beta chain was identified in a study of OX40 agonist ivuxolimab in advanced cancers. Across the whole study: Every 2 weeks, ivuxolimab was infused into the patients intravenously at between 0.01 and 10 mg/kg. Findings of the study overall: Among the lowest peripheral clonal expansion occurred in 0.1-3.0 mg/kg partial responders. Both blood CD4+ and CD8+ T cells showed clonal growth by week 6 at 0.1 to 3.0 mg/kg.

This clone was seen a single time. Its target is not known. This table comes from immunoSEQ multiplex PCR, and its TCRdb copy is limited to in-frame clones, with some not included. The sample has around 53,000 clones, nearly 90% seen once; the top ten hold less than 0.75%. With V trimmed by 0 bases and J by 7 bases, 10 bases remained unmatched. The V gene's germline CDR1 is SGDLS and CDR2 YYNGEE. CDR3 length equals 16 residues. The J gene is TRBJ2-1, the V gene TRBV9, with 7 bases aligning to TRBD2. Sample: CD4+ or CD8+ T cells sorted from blood, taken in a trial of the OX40 agonist ivuxolimab. The sequence was obtained from an adult with an advanced solid tumor such as melanoma, head and neck, liver or kidney cancer. This CDR3 reads CASSVGGGRGWNEQFF. The CDR3 bases are TGTGCCAGCAGCGTAGGGGGCGGGAGAGGGTGGAATGAGCAGTTCTTC.